Included here is one T cell receptor beta chain sequence, with context. The antigen is unknown. A second PCR, run for roughly 7 to 11 cycles, used a sample-barcoded 5' primer plus a J-beta primer mix. TCRdb reprocessed the 5' RACE reads with MiXCR, giving one entry per CDR3 protein. The table shows about 1.4 million distinct CDR3 sequences, with 55% to 75% occurring only once. This entry comes from a study of blood T cells in healthy people across ages. Study results and caveats: The unsorted PBMCs prevented any conclusive comparison of naive versus antigen-experienced cells.

The sequenced sample was blood. The sequence derives from a man aged 18 to 30 in good health.

The CDR3 spells CASSLPGTTWGYEQYF. CDR3 DNA: TGTGCCAGCAGTTTGCCGGGGACTACCTGGGGCTACGAGCAGTACTTC. The rearrangement links TRBV12-3 or TRBV12-4 to TRBJ2-7; 7 positions match TRBD2. The CDR3 totals 16 residues. V shed 3 bases, J shed 3 bases, and the junction held 11 bases outside the gene matches.